The rows below give T cell receptor beta chains drawn from one sample of a study of control samples from healthy donors and cancer patients. Measured with immunoSEQ multiplex PCR; TCRdb has only the in-frame clones, and not every one. The top ten clones hold under 7.5% of a sample with 80,000 or so clones, around 94% of them seen once. Sequencing was done on a sample of blood. Source of these receptors: a middle-aged woman in good health. The CDR3 runs from the conserved cysteine through the conserved F or W. Fields, in order: V gene, J gene, clone size, D gene, CDR3 protein, CDR3 DNA. The D gene is left open where the match is weak. The size field is filled for only some rows; it gives once, few, many or a size class.

TRBV30,TRBJ1-2,-,-,CAWSGERYGYTF,TGTGCCTGGAGTGGCGAGCGGTATGGCTACACCTTC
TRBV7-2,TRBJ2-5,-,TRBD2,CASSFTGGAETQYF,TGTGCCAGCAGCTTCACGGGGGGAGCGGAGACCCAGTACTTC
TRBV19,TRBJ1-2,-,-,CASSGPSNYGYTF,TGTGCCAGTAGTGGCCCCTCTAACTATGGCTACACCTTC
TRBV6-2/TRBV6-3,TRBJ1-1,-,-,CASSYAMGDGGNTEAFF,TGTGCCAGCAGTTATGCAATGGGGGACGGTGGGAACACTGAAGCTTTCTTT
TRBV18,TRBJ2-5,-,TRBD1,CASSPTGGWETQYF,TGTGCCAGCTCACCCACAGGGGGCTGGGAGACCCAGTACTTC
TRBV2,TRBJ1-5,-,-,CASRGSNQPQHF,TGTGCCAGCAGGGGAAGCAATCAGCCCCAGCATTTT
TRBV6-5,TRBJ1-2,once,-,CASSYLGGNYGYTF,TGTGCCAGCAGTTACCTTGGGGGAAACTATGGCTACACCTTC
TRBV5-8,TRBJ1-2,-,-,CASSFQTANYGYTF,TGTGCCAGCAGCTTTCAGACAGCCAACTATGGCTACACCTTC
TRBV6-5,TRBJ1-2,-,-,CASSYWGDGYTF,TGTGCCAGCAGTTACTGGGGGGATGGCTACACCTTC
TRBV10-1,TRBJ2-2,-,-,CASSDKGPNTGELFF,TGCGCCAGCAGTGATAAGGGCCCAAACACCGGGGAGCTGTTTTTT
TRBV10-1,TRBJ2-6,-,TRBD1,CASSPGRGRQGGANVLTF,TGCGCCAGCAGCCCTGGAAGAGGGCGACAGGGCGGGGCCAACGTCCTGACTTTC
TRBV12-5,TRBJ1-5,-,-,CASGDGGFDQPQHF,TGTGCTAGTGGCGATGGGGGGTTCGATCAGCCCCAGCATTTT
TRBV19,TRBJ1-5,-,TRBD1,CASRGGSLHF,TGTGCCAGTAGAGGGGGCTCCCTCCATTTT
TRBV18,TRBJ1-1,-,-,CATARASNTEAFF,TGTGCCACTGCTCGGGCCTCGAACACTGAAGCTTTCTTT
TRBV30,TRBJ2-5,-,-,CAWSGTGKYQETQYF,TGTGCCTGGAGTGGGACCGGGAAATACCAAGAGACCCAGTACTTC
TRBV5-6,TRBJ1-1,-,-,CASSMPRGSTEAFF,TGTGCCAGCAGCATGCCACGGGGCAGCACTGAAGCTTTCTTT
TRBV3-1/TRBV3-2,TRBJ1-5,once,-,CASSQDGTTSNQPQHF,TGTGCCAGCAGCCAAGACGGAACCACCAGCAATCAGCCCCAGCATTTT
TRBV21-1,TRBJ1-1,-,-,CASSPGMNTEAFF,TGTGCCAGCAGCCCCGGGATGAACACTGAAGCTTTCTTT
TRBV25-1,TRBJ2-7,-,TRBD1,CASRQGDPFYEQYF,TGTGCCAGCAGACAGGGGGACCCTTTCTACGAGCAGTACTTC
TRBV6-5,TRBJ2-3,-,-,CASSYSVLASADTQYF,TGTGCCAGCAGTTACTCGGTCCTAGCATCAGCAGATACGCAGTATTTT
TRBV6-4,TRBJ2-1,-,-,CASSDPGTRASLLNEQFF,TGTGCCAGCAGTGACCCCGGGACCCGAGCGTCACTTCTCAATGAGCAGTTCTTC
TRBV6-2/TRBV6-3,TRBJ1-1,-,-,CASSGRGQDEAFF,TGTGCCAGCAGTGGCAGGGGCCAGGATGAAGCTTTCTTT
TRBV2,TRBJ1-1,once,-,CASSESSVGTEAFF,TGTGCCAGCAGTGAATCGTCCGTGGGCACTGAAGCTTTCTTT
TRBV28,TRBJ2-2,-,-,CASTPDSNTGELFF,TGTGCCAGCACCCCGGACTCGAACACCGGGGAGCTGTTTTTT